Listed below are T cell receptor beta chains from one sample, sequenced in a study of OX40 agonist ivuxolimab in advanced cancers. Assay: immunoSEQ multiplex PCR; the TCRdb copy retains only in-frame clones and omits some. The data hold over 60,000 clones, with 91% observed a single time. The sample in question was CD4+ or CD8+ T cells sorted from blood, obtained in a trial of the OX40 agonist ivuxolimab. These receptor sequences come from an adult with an advanced solid tumor such as melanoma, head and neck, liver or kidney cancer. Each CDR3 is given with its conserved first and last residue. D genes are given only for firm matches. Clone size appears in some rows only: once, few, many, or a class for an expanded clone.

v_call	clone_size	d_call	j_call	cdr3_nt	cdr3_aa
TRBV14	NA	NA	TRBJ1-3	TGTGCCAGCAGCCAATCTATCTCTGGAAACACCATATATTTT	CASSQSISGNTIYF
TRBV30	NA	NA	TRBJ1-1	TGTGCCTGGAGTGTATTATGGGGCACTGAAGCTTTCTTT	CAWSVLWGTEAFF
TRBV6-5	NA	TRBD1	TRBJ2-7	TGTGCCAGCAGTTACCTGGGACAGCAATCCTACGAGCAGTACTTC	CASSYLGQQSYEQYF
TRBV5-1	NA	TRBD2	TRBJ2-2	TGCGCCAGCAGCTTGACTAGCGGGAGGGAAGGCGGGGAGCTGTTTTTT	CASSLTSGREGGELFF
TRBV19	NA	TRBD1	TRBJ1-6	TGTGCCAGCTTACCGGGACAGGGTAATTCACCCCTCCACTTT	CASLPGQGNSPLHF
TRBV6-5	NA	NA	TRBJ2-3	TGTGCCAGCAGTCGGACACGTGCTAGCACAGATACGCAGTATTTT	CASSRTRASTDTQYF
TRBV6-6	once	NA	TRBJ2-7	TGTGCCACTACTAGTTCGGGGTACTACGAGCAGTACTTC	CATTSSGYYEQYF
TRBV19	NA	NA	TRBJ1-5	TGTGCCAGTAGTAAGGGGCGACAGCCCCAGCATTTT	CASSKGRQPQHF
TRBV18	few	NA	TRBJ1-1	TGTGCCAGCTCACCAGGGTTGAACACTGAAGCTTTCTTT	CASSPGLNTEAFF
TRBV28	NA	NA	TRBJ2-7	TGTGCCAGCAGCAGCCAGGTGGGGGGGCTCTCCTACGAGCAGTACTTC	CASSSQVGGLSYEQYF
TRBV27	few	TRBD1	TRBJ1-1	TGTGCCAGCAGTCCCCGGACAGGGGATGAAGCTTTCTTT	CASSPRTGDEAFF
TRBV28	few	NA	TRBJ1-1	TGTGCCAGCAGTTTTATCCGACAGCCGAACACTGAAGCTTTCTTT	CASSFIRQPNTEAFF
TRBV7-2	NA	NA	TRBJ2-6	TGTGCCAGCAGCTTAGTGTTAGCTGGGGCCAACGTCCTGACTTTC	CASSLVLAGANVLTF
TRBV5-1	NA	NA	TRBJ1-4	TGCGCCAGCAGCTCAGGGTCCCGTAATGAAAAACTGTTTTTT	CASSSGSRNEKLFF
TRBV6-1	NA	TRBD2	TRBJ2-5	TGTGCCAGCAGTGAACTAGGCGGGGGGGCCTGGGAGACCCAGTACTTC	CASSELGGGAWETQYF
TRBV30	NA	NA	TRBJ2-3	TGTGCCTGGAATCGTGACGGGTTAGCAGATACGCAGTATTTT	CAWNRDGLADTQYF
TRBV5-6	NA	NA	TRBJ1-3	TGTGCCAGCAGCCCAGGGTGGGGAAATACTGGAAACACCATATATTTT	CASSPGWGNTGNTIYF
TRBV7-2	NA	NA	TRBJ1-3	TGTGCCAGCAGCTTAACGGGGCCCTCTGGAAACACCATATATTTT	CASSLTGPSGNTIYF
TRBV11-3	NA	TRBD2	TRBJ2-7	TGTGCCAGCAGCTTAGATCCAGCGGGGGAGCAGTACTTC	CASSLDPAGEQYF
TRBV7-2	NA	TRBD1	TRBJ2-1	TGTGCCAGCAGCCTGGACAGGGGGCCGGATGAGCAGTTCTTC	CASSLDRGPDEQFF
TRBV6-1	NA	NA	TRBJ1-2	TGTGCCAGCAGTTTTAACAGACCCAACTATGGCTACACCTTC	CASSFNRPNYGYTF
TRBV9	NA	TRBD2	TRBJ2-5	TGTGCCAGCAGCGTCCACAGCGGGGGGGCTCAAGAGACCCAGTACTTC	CASSVHSGGAQETQYF
TRBV5-4	NA	TRBD1	TRBJ2-1	TGTGCCAGCAGCCACTCAGGGGGCGCCTACAATGAGCAGTTCTTC	CASSHSGGAYNEQFF
TRBV20-1	NA	NA	TRBJ2-1	TGCAGTGCTCAACTAGGTCCTAGCGAGTTCTTC	CSAQLGPSEFF
TRBV4-1	once	TRBD2	TRBJ2-7	TGCGCCACTTTAACCGGGAGGGGCTACGAGCAGTACTTC	CATLTGRGYEQYF
TRBV6-1	NA	NA	TRBJ1-1	TGTGCCAGCAGTGAGTTGGGACGGGGGAACACTGAAGCTTTCTTT	CASSELGRGNTEAFF
TRBV14	NA	NA	TRBJ2-3	TGTGCCAGCAGCCAAGGTCCGGGGACTACGCAGTATTTT	CASSQGPGTTQYF
TRBV11-2	NA	NA	TRBJ1-1	TGTGCCAGCAGCTTCGGGGGGCCGAACACTGAAGCTTTCTTT	CASSFGGPNTEAFF
TRBV7-9	NA	NA	TRBJ2-6	TGTGCCAGCAGCTTATGGACAGTGGACTCTGGGGCCAACGTCCTGACTTTC	CASSLWTVDSGANVLTF
TRBV5-1	NA	TRBD1	TRBJ2-5	TGCGCCAGCAGCTTGACAGGGGATGAGACCCAGTACTTC	CASSLTGDETQYF
TRBV28	once	NA	TRBJ2-7	TGTGCCAGCAGCATAGTGGGGGACCCCTACGAGCAGTACTTC	CASSIVGDPYEQYF
TRBV19	once	NA	TRBJ2-7	TGTGCCAGAGTAGAAAAGGCTCTAGTGATGAGGGGTTACGAGCAGTACTTC	CARVEKALVMRGYEQYF
TRBV5-4	NA	NA	TRBJ2-7	TGTGCCAGCAGCTTGGAATGGGTGAGCTCCTACGAGCAGTACTTC	CASSLEWVSSYEQYF
TRBV19	NA	NA	TRBJ2-3	TGTGCCAGTAGTACAGGGACCGAGACAGATACGCAGTATTTT	CASSTGTETDTQYF
TRBV10-3	NA	NA	TRBJ1-1	TGTGCCATCAGGTCGGGGGCGGGGAACACTGAAGCTTTCTTT	CAIRSGAGNTEAFF
TRBV4-1	NA	NA	TRBJ2-5	TGCGCCAGCAGCCGAGCGAGTAGGGAGACCCAGTACTTC	CASSRASRETQYF
TRBV4-1	NA	TRBD1	TRBJ2-5	TGCGCCAGCAGCCAAGATCGGGACAGCGTATGGACCCAGTACTTC	CASSQDRDSVWTQYF
TRBV2	once	TRBD1	TRBJ1-1	TGTGCCAGCAGTGAAGCGCAGGGGGTCAGCACTGAAGCTTTCTTT	CASSEAQGVSTEAFF
TRBV2	NA	NA	TRBJ1-2	TGTGCCAGCAGTGAACTAGGGGCGGGCGTGGAAGGCTACACCTTC	CASSELGAGVEGYTF
TRBV9	NA	TRBD1	TRBJ2-3	TGTGCCAGCAGTCCTTTTGGGACAGACCTCCCAGATACGCAGTATTTT	CASSPFGTDLPDTQYF
TRBV5-1	NA	TRBD1	TRBJ1-5	TGCGCCAGCAGCTTGGGACAGGGCACCCAGCCCCAGCATTTT	CASSLGQGTQPQHF
TRBV30	NA	NA	TRBJ2-3	TGTGCCTGGAGTGTACCTCAGGGGATCGGCACAGATACGCAGTATTTT	CAWSVPQGIGTDTQYF
TRBV7-2	once	TRBD1	TRBJ2-3	TGTGCCAGCAGTTCAGGAGGGACAGGGGGCCTCACAGATACGCAGTATTTT	CASSSGGTGGLTDTQYF
TRBV7-2	NA	TRBD1	TRBJ1-2	TGTGCCAGCAGCCGGACAGGGTTTGGCTACACCTTC	CASSRTGFGYTF
TRBV9	NA	NA	TRBJ1-1	TGTGCCAGCAGCGTAGAAGCGCGGGGGGCGAATACTGAAGCTTTCTTT	CASSVEARGANTEAFF
TRBV18	NA	NA	TRBJ1-2	TGTGCCAGCTCACCAAATTGGGGGGATTCGGGCTATGGCTACACCTTC	CASSPNWGDSGYGYTF
TRBV28	NA	TRBD1	TRBJ1-2	TGTGCCAGCAGTCCTCCGGACAGGGTGGAGGGCTACACCTTC	CASSPPDRVEGYTF
TRBV19	NA	NA	TRBJ2-7	TGTGCCAGTAGTAAGAGGATAGGGGACCCCATCTCCTACGAGCAGTACTTC	CASSKRIGDPISYEQYF
TRBV11-2	NA	NA	TRBJ2-7	TGTGCCAGCAGCTTAGGGGACCTGGGCTACGAGCAGTACTTC	CASSLGDLGYEQYF
TRBV28	NA	NA	TRBJ1-2	TGTGCCAGCAGACCTCAGGGAAACTATGGCTACACCTTC	CASRPQGNYGYTF
TRBV11-2	NA	NA	TRBJ2-2	TGTGCCAGCAGCTTAGAAGGCGGCACCTACACCGGGGAGCTGTTTTTT	CASSLEGGTYTGELFF
TRBV4-2	NA	TRBD2	TRBJ2-1	TGTGCCAGCAGCCAAGACGGAGCGGGGGCTTGGGGGGAGCAGTTCTTC	CASSQDGAGAWGEQFF
TRBV5-4	NA	NA	TRBJ2-1	TGTGCCAGCAGACGAAAGGACGCGAGCTCCTACAATGAGCAGTTCTTC	CASRRKDASSYNEQFF
TRBV10-2	NA	NA	TRBJ1-6	TGCGCCAGCAGTAGCGCTTGGGATCCGAATTCACCCCTCCACTTT	CASSSAWDPNSPLHF
TRBV27	NA	NA	TRBJ1-5	TGTGCCAGCAGTCCAGATAGCAATCAGCCCCAGCATTTT	CASSPDSNQPQHF